These 15 T cell receptor beta chains were sequenced from one sample in a study of regulatory T cells in long-lasting Graves disease. Time point defined: persistent/refractory GD, antithyroid drugs over 5 years with positive TRAb. Extracted RNA from PBMCs served as the source of the TCR library. Arm-PCR of CDR3 regions with iRepertoire HTBI primers generated TCR beta libraries. A single record per CDR3 protein comes from TCRdb applying MiXCR to the multiplex PCR reads. The profile shows over 450,000 distinct CDR3 sequences, about 22% of them singletons. Sequenced here: peripheral blood mononuclear cells (PBMCs), sampled when the disease was refractory, from a patient treated with antithyroid drugs. The receptors were gathered from a female donor with Graves disease.

This clonotype has ten or more counts. The CDR3 nucleotides read TGTGCCAGCAGTGTAGGGGACAGGGAGGTGCAAGAGACCCAGTACTTC. Translating gives CASSVGDREVQETQYF. The J gene is TRBJ2-5, the V gene TRBV25-1; 9 bases align to TRBD1. V shed 4 bases and J 2 bases; nucleotides not matched to a gene: 8. CDR3 length: 16 amino acids. The germline CDR1 and CDR2 sequences are MGHDK and SYGVNS.

Comment on this clonotype: A read error may account for a junction end that differs from germline. J is TRBJ1-5 and V is TRBV7-3; 9 positions agree with TRBD1. This CDR3 contains 17 residues. Per the germline V gene, CDR1 is SGHTA and CDR2 is FQGTGA. CDR3 loop: CAGSTLGQGYSNQPQHF. The CDR3 DNA reads as TGTGCCGGCAGCACCTTGGGACAGGGATATAGCAATCAGCCCCAGCATTTT. Combining the CDR3 with reference TRBV7-3 and TRBJ1-5 gives the whole variable domain GAGVSQTPSNKVTEKGKYVELRCDPISGHTALYWYRQSLGQGPEFLIYFQGTGAADDSGLPNDRFFAVRPEGSVSTLKIQRTERGDSAVYLCAGSTLGQGYSNQPQHFGDGTRLSIL.

This clonotype was found many times. In nucleotides, the CDR3 is TGTGCCAGCAGTGACAGGCTCATGAACACTGAAGCTTTCTTT. Its protein product is CASSDRLMNTEAFF. The V gene is TRBV6-1, the J gene TRBJ1-1; no clear D gene. CDR3 length equals 14 residues. CDR1 and CDR2 from the germline V gene are MNHNS and SASEGT. Deletions cut 3 bases from V and 0 bases from J, with 8 bases between.

This clonotype turned up a few times. V usage is TRBV27 and J usage is TRBJ1-2, with unresolved D. This CDR3 region has 15 residues. V was pared by 2 bases and J by 0 bases, with 10 bases between. In germline, CDR1 is MNHEY, CDR2 SMNVEV (reference sequence). Written as DNA, the CDR3 is TGTGCCAGCAGTTTACGGCCAGTTCCTAACTATGGCTACACCTTC. Amino acids: CASSLRPVPNYGYTF.

Of note for this clonotype: A much larger clone lies one base from this, so it may be a read error. This chain connects TRBV6-2 or TRBV6-3 to TRBJ1-1; no definite D call. In germline, CDR1 is MNHEY, CDR2 SVGEGT. V gave up 0 bases and J gave up 0 bases, with 11 bases separating them. This CDR3 contains 16 residues. CDR3 region: CASSYSPIDMNTEAFF. In DNA, the CDR3 is TGTGCCAGCAGTTACTCCCCCATAGACATGAACACTGAAGCTTTCTTT.

In nucleotides, the CDR3 is TGTGCCAGCAGCCAAGAAGCAGGAACCAATTCACCCCTCCACTTT. Amino acid sequence: CASSQEAGTNSPLHF. The V call is TRBV3-1, the J call TRBJ1-6, with D unresolved. Trimming took 0 bases from V and 7 from J, leaving 10 bases between them. CDR1 and CDR2 from the germline V gene are LGHDT and YNNKEL (reference sequence). The CDR3 runs 15 residues. Drawing the rest from reference TRBV3-1 and TRBJ1-6, the complete variable domain is DTAVSQTPKYLVTQMGNDKSIKCEQNLGHDTMYWYKQDSKKFLKIMFSYNNKELIINETVPNRFSPKSPDKAHLNLHINSLELGDSAVYFCASSQEAGTNSPLHFGNGTRLTVT.

This clonotype has just a few counts. The chain has TRBV5-1 and TRBJ1-5; D is possibly TRBD1 (5 bases). This CDR3 has 14 residues. Looked up from germline, CDR1 is SGHRS and CDR2 is YFSETQ. V shed 2 bases and J shed 5 bases, with 11 bases lying between them. The CDR3 sequence is CASSLNGRDQPQHF. The CDR3 nucleotides are TGCGCCAGCAGCTTAAATGGCAGGGATCAGCCCCAGCATTTT.

The chain carries TRBV7-3 and TRBJ2-5, with 8 bases matching TRBD2. Judging by the DNA end, TRBJ2-1 fits better; the J call may be wrong. The CDR3 covers 16 residues. CDR1 is SGHTA and CDR2 is FQGTGA in the germline V gene. CDR3 DNA sequence: TGTGCCAGCAGCTTAATCGGCGGGAGGTCTGGTAATGAGCAGTTCTTC. Translation: CASSLIGGRSGNEQFF.

This clonotype was recorded a few times. The chain employs TRBV5-1 and TRBJ2-7; no definite D call. From germline, CDR1 is SGHRS and CDR2 YFSETQ. V gave up 3 bases and J gave up 3 bases, with 16 bases separating them. This CDR3 region has 15 residues. CDR3 loop: CASSSPLDGFYEQYF. The CDR3 DNA reads TGCGCCAGCAGCTCTCCTTTGGACGGTTTCTACGAGCAGTACTTC.

V and J are TRBV29-1 and TRBJ1-1; D is unresolved. This CDR3 is built from 11 residues. V was clipped by 4 bases and J by 3 bases, with 6 bases between them. Per germline, CDR1 SQVTM and CDR2 ANQGSEA. Here the CDR3 reads CSVASYTEAFF. For the CDR3, the DNA is TGCAGCGTTGCTAGTTACACTGAAGCTTTCTTT.

This clonotype was recorded many times. The CDR3 sequence is CASSQDSSSNYGYTF. In DNA form, the CDR3 reads TGTGCCAGCAGCCAGGACAGTAGTTCTAACTATGGCTACACCTTC. V is TRBV7-9 and J is TRBJ1-2; tentative D call: TRBD1 (6 bases). This CDR3 is built from 15 residues. Deletions cut 5 bases from V and 0 bases from J, with 13 bases between. Germline values: CDR1 SEHNR, CDR2 FQNEAQ (reference sequence). Variable domain in full (rest from reference TRBV7-9 and TRBJ1-2): DTGVSQNPRHKITKRGQNVTFRCDPISEHNRLYWYRQTLGQGPEFLTYFQNEAQLEKSRLLSDRFSAERPKGSFSTLEIQRTEQGDSAMYLCASSQDSSSNYGYTFGSGTRLTVV.

This clonotype was counted a few times. V and J are TRBV11-2 and TRBJ2-1; tentatively, D is TRBD1 or TRBD2 (5 bases each). V dropped 5 bases and J dropped 0 bases, with 14 bases sitting between them. Per germline, CDR1 SGHAT and CDR2 FQNNGV. This CDR3 comprises 16 residues. The DNA of the CDR3 is TGTGCCAGCAGCCCCCGGGACCAAGTCTCCTACAATGAGCAGTTCTTC. Its translation: CASSPRDQVSYNEQFF.

The chain has TRBV7-3 and TRBJ2-3, with 13 bases that match TRBD2. This CDR3 has 16 amino acids. Germline CDR1 is SGHTA and CDR2 is FQGTGA. Unmatched junction bases numbered 4, after V lost 5 bases and J lost 2 bases. DNA for the CDR3: TGTGCCAGCAGCCCGGGACTAGCGGGGATCACAGATACGCAGTATTTT. This translates into CASSPGLAGITDTQYF.

This clonotype was detected many times. This chain uses TRBV13 with TRBJ2-7; 9 bases line up with TRBD1. V gave up 5 bases and J gave up 2 bases; unmatched junction bases: 4. Germline V gene lookup returns CDR1 PRHDT and CDR2 FYEKMQ (reference sequence). The CDR3 runs to 14 residues. The CDR3 region has the DNA TGTGCCAGCAGCCGACAGGGGGAGGCCTACGAGCAGTACTTC. Its translation is CASSRQGEAYEQYF.

This clonotype was recorded many times. The junction differs from germline at one of its ends, possibly a read error. CDR3: CASSSEGAEAFF. The CDR3 DNA is TGTGCCAGCAGCTCCGAGGGGGCTGAGGCTTTCTTT. The chain recombines TRBV11-3 with TRBJ1-1, with TRBD1 identical over 7 bases. CDR3 length: 12 amino acids. Germline V CDR1 and CDR2: SGHNT, YENEEA. Full variable domain (remainder filled in from reference TRBV11-3 and TRBJ1-1): EAGVVQSPRYKIIEKKQPVAFWCNPISGHNTLYWYLQNLGQGPELLIRYENEEAVDDSQLPKDRFSAERLKGVDSTLKIQPAELGDSAVYLCASSSEGAEAFFGQGTRLTVV.